This T cell receptor beta chain came from a study of T cell responses to AZD1222 COVID-19 vaccine. Per germline, CDR1 SGDLS and CDR2 YYNGEE. The CDR3 contains 16 residues. V was pared by 0 bases and J by 2 bases, with 8 bases of the junction left unmatched. Libraries were prepared by immunoSEQ multiplex PCR; TCRdb keeps only in-frame clonotypes and omits some of them. This repertoire shows more than 150,000 clones, approximately 91% found once; its top ten account for 5.5% to 7%. The receptor was isolated from an adult who had recovered from COVID-19. The J gene is TRBJ2-7, the V gene TRBV9, with TRBD1 matching over 7 bases. Sequenced material: peripheral blood, taken after recovery from COVID-19. Here the CDR3 reads CASSVARGPPPYEQYF. Here the CDR3 DNA reads TGTGCCAGCAGCGTAGCGAGGGGGCCGCCCCCCTACGAGCAGTACTTC.